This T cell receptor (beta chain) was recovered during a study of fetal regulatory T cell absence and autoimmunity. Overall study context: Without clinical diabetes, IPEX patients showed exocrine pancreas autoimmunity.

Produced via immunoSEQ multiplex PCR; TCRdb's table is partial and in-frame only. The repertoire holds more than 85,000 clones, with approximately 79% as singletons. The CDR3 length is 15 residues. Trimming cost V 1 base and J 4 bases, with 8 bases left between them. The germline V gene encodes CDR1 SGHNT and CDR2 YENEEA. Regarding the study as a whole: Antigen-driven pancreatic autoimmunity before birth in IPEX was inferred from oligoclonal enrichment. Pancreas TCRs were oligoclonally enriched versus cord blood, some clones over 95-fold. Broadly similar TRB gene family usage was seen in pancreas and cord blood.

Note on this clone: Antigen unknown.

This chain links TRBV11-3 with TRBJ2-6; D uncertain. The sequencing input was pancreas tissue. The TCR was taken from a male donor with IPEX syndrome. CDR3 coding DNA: TGTGCCAGCAGCTTAGTGTCGACAGGGGCCAACGTCCTGACTTTC. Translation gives CASSLVSTGANVLTF. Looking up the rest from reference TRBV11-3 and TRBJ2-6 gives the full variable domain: EAGVVQSPRYKIIEKKQPVAFWCNPISGHNTLYWYLQNLGQGPELLIRYENEEAVDDSQLPKDRFSAERLKGVDSTLKIQPAELGDSAVYLCASSLVSTGANVLTFGAGSRLTVL.